The 27 T cell receptor beta chains presented below share a single source sample, sequenced in a study of regulatory T cells in long-lasting Graves disease. Assembly of TCR beta libraries relied on iRepertoire HTBI primers together with Arm-PCR of CDR3 regions. TCRdb itself ran the multiplex PCR reads through MiXCR, one entry per CDR3 protein. The sample has 700,000 or so distinct CDR3 sequences; 25% to 35% are singletons. The sample's time point: persistent/refractory GD, antithyroid drugs over 5 years with positive TRAb. TCR sequences were obtained from RNA taken from PBMCs. The input for sequencing was peripheral blood mononuclear cells (PBMCs), taken when the disease was refractory, from a patient treated with antithyroid drugs. All receptors come from a female donor with Graves disease.

This clonotype was picked up many times. The chain combines TRBV12-3 or TRBV12-4 with TRBJ1-2; 7 bases fit TRBD1. The CDR3 length is 12 residues. J was trimmed by 8 bases and V by 6 bases; bases with no gene match: 6. The CDR3 DNA reads as TGTGCCAGCAGCCAGACAGGGAGGGGCTACACCTTC. Translated: CASSQTGRGYTF.

The V gene is TRBV12-3 or TRBV12-4, the J gene TRBJ2-2; TRBD2 aligns across 12 bases. V dropped 5 bases and J dropped 4; count of bases not matched to a gene: 8. This CDR3 contains 17 residues. The CDR3 loop reads CASSPRLAGEGTGELFF. CDR3 DNA: TGTGCCAGCAGTCCTAGACTAGCGGGAGAGGGCACCGGGGAGCTGTTTTTT.

Remarks on this clonotype: The junction shows a germline mismatch at one end, possibly a read error. This chain joins TRBV6-5 and TRBJ2-5, with D tentatively TRBD2 (6 bases). The CDR3 sequence is 12 residues long. CDR1 MNHEY and CDR2 SVGAGI come from the germline V gene. The CDR3 DNA sequence: TGTGCCAGCAGTTACGACGGGGGTCGTACGGTCTTC. Translation gives CASSYDGGRTVF.

The J gene is TRBJ2-2, the V gene TRBV6-1; a weak D match, TRBD2 (5 bases). In germline, CDR1 is MNHNS, CDR2 SASEGT. The CDR3 length is 14 residues. V was clipped by 6 bases and J by 1 base, with 9 bases between them. The CDR3 protein is CASRGRGNTGELFF. In nucleotides, the CDR3 is TGTGCCAGCAGGGGGAGAGGGAACACCGGGGAGCTGTTTTTT.

CDR3 sequence (DNA): TGTGCCAGCAGTTATATACAGGGTAATGAGCAGTTCTTC. Its protein product is CASSYIQGNEQFF. The chain uses TRBV6-2 or TRBV6-3 and TRBJ2-1; TRBD1 is a possible D gene (6 bases). The germline V gene has CDR1 MNHEY and CDR2 SVGEGT. V lost 3 bases and J lost 7, with 10 bases in between. The CDR3 totals 13 residues.

This clonotype was counted many times. The chain couples TRBV11-2 to TRBJ1-3; D unclear. Trimming removed 6 bases at V and 2 bases at J, with 5 bases between. Germline CDR1 SGHAT, CDR2 FQNNGV. The CDR3 is 12 amino acids. The CDR3 coding sequence is TGTGCCAGCAGTCCGACTGGAAACACCATATATTTT. Protein product: CASSPTGNTIYF.

The chain is built from TRBV27 and TRBJ2-7, with a weak D call TRBD2 (6 bases). This CDR3 has 12 amino acids. V dropped 8 bases and J dropped 0 bases, with 8 bases sitting between them. Looked up from germline, CDR1 is MNHEY and CDR2 is SMNVEV (reference sequence). CDR3 protein: CASWDFSYEQYF. The CDR3 nucleotides are TGTGCCAGCTGGGACTTCTCCTACGAGCAGTACTTC.

This clonotype was found a few times. The rearrangement links TRBV18 to TRBJ1-4; a weak D match, TRBD1 (6 bases). CDR1 is KGHSH, CDR2 LQKENI, per germline. The CDR3 extends over 14 amino acids. The V gene lost 2 bases and the J gene lost 8 bases, with 12 bases spanning the gap. CDR3: CASSPFRGWEKLFF. The CDR3 coding sequence is TGTGCCAGCTCACCATTCAGGGGATGGGAAAAACTGTTTTTT.

The chain uses TRBV30 and TRBJ1-1; D remains unclear. This CDR3 is 12 amino acids long. Trimming shortened V by 2 bases and J by 4 bases, and 8 bases separated the two germline ends. Looked up from germline, CDR1 is GTSNPN and CDR2 is SVGIG (reference sequence). In DNA, the CDR3 is TGTGCCTGGAGTACTATGGGCACTGAAGCTTTCTTT. Its translation: CAWSTMGTEAFF. The complete variable domain, with remaining parts taken from reference TRBV30 and TRBJ1-1, reads SQTIHQWPATLVQPVGSPLSLECTVEGTSNPNLYWYRQAAGRGLQLLFYSVGIGQISSEVPQNLSASRPQDRQFILSSKKLLLSDSGFYLCAWSTMGTEAFFGQGTRLTVV.

The rearrangement joins TRBV14 to TRBJ1-1; D is uncertain. Trimming removed 0 bases from V and 4 bases from J, with 12 bases in between. The germline V gene has CDR1 SGHDN and CDR2 FVKESK. The CDR3 loop spans 15 amino acids. The CDR3 loop is CASSQDLGMGTEAFF. CDR3 bases: TGTGCCAGCAGCCAAGATCTGGGGATGGGCACTGAAGCTTTCTTT.

This clonotype was seen more than once but under ten times. This chain joins TRBV9 and TRBJ1-5; D not certain. This CDR3 is built from 15 residues. V lost 2 bases to trimming and J lost 0 bases, with 9 bases between them. Germline values: CDR1 SGDLS, CDR2 YYNGEE. The CDR3 sequence is CASSVGGYSNQPQHF. CDR3 in DNA: TGTGCCAGCAGCGTGGGCGGTTATAGCAATCAGCCCCAGCATTTT.

The chain joins TRBV5-1 to TRBJ1-2; D remains ambiguous. Trimming cost V 1 base and J 2 bases, with 12 bases left between them. Germline V gene lookup returns CDR1 SGHRS and CDR2 YFSETQ. The CDR3 runs to 15 residues. Written as DNA, the CDR3 is TGCGCCAGCAGCTTGTCGTGGAGTCCAAACTATGGCTACACCTTC. Translation: CASSLSWSPNYGYTF. The full variable domain, in which reference TRBV5-1 and TRBJ1-2 provide the parts outside the CDR3, is KAGVTQTPRYLIKTRGQQVTLSCSPISGHRSVSWYQQTPGQGLQFLFEYFSETQRNKGNFPGRFSGRQFSNSRSEMNVSTLELGDSALYLCASSLSWSPNYGYTFGSGTRLTVV.

The V gene is TRBV20-1, the J gene TRBJ2-3, with 7 bases identical to TRBD1. CDR3 length equals 15 residues. The germline V gene encodes CDR1 DFQATT and CDR2 SNEGSKA (reference sequence). J gave up 0 bases and V 5 bases, and 8 bases lay outside the gene matches. The DNA for the CDR3 is TGCAGTGCTGGACGAGGGGGCAGGAGCACAGATACGCAGTATTTT. This codes for CSAGRGGRSTDTQYF.

This clonotype was recorded only once. This chain connects TRBV4-1 to TRBJ1-2; D gene uncertain. Per germline, CDR1 MGHRA and CDR2 YSYEKL. The V and J ends lost 4 bases and 4 bases respectively, with 22 bases between them. The CDR3 is 17 amino acids. The CDR3 loop is CASSRPTRVQLPYGYTF. For the CDR3, the DNA is TGCGCCAGCAGCCGCCCGACAAGGGTTCAGTTACCCTATGGCTACACCTTC.

The chain uses TRBV28 and TRBJ1-5; weak D call: TRBD1 (5 bases). The ends were cut back, 6 bases at V and 2 bases at J, with 17 bases in the middle. Germline values: CDR1 MDHEN, CDR2 SYDVKM. The CDR3 totals 16 residues. CDR3 nucleotide sequence: TGTGCCAGCAGCCCTTGGTTAGGGGCTGGCAATCAGCCCCAGCATTTT. Amino acid sequence: CASSPWLGAGNQPQHF. The entire variable domain, with the rest obtained from reference TRBV28 and TRBJ1-5, is as follows: DVKVTQSSRYLVKRTGEKVFLECVQDMDHENMFWYRQDPGLGLRLIYFSYDVKMKEKGDIPEGYSVSREKKERFSLILESASTNQTSMYLCASSPWLGAGNQPQHFGDGTRLSIL.

In its sample, this clonotype was seen many times. The J gene is TRBJ2-3, the V gene TRBV2; a weak D match, TRBD2 (5 bases). The V gene lost 4 bases and the J gene lost 2 bases, with 13 bases spanning the gap. From germline, CDR1 is SNHLY and CDR2 FYNNEI. The CDR3 runs 15 residues. CDR3 sequence: CASSGVARITDTQYF. DNA for the CDR3: TGTGCCAGCAGTGGGGTAGCGAGAATCACAGATACGCAGTATTTT.

The rearrangement uses TRBV11-3 and TRBJ2-1, with D unclear. The CDR3 is 12 amino acids. The V gene's germline CDR1 is SGHNT and CDR2 YENEEA. V gave up 4 bases and J gave up 10 bases, with 11 bases separating them. This CDR3 reads CASSSLLGEQFF. DNA for the CDR3: TGTGCCAGCAGCTCCCTACTCGGGGAGCAGTTCTTC.

This clonotype has a handful of counts. This sequence joins TRBV29-1 and TRBJ1-2; D is uncertain. The length of the CDR3 is 14 residues. Germline assignment: CDR1 SQVTM and CDR2 ANQGSEA. V lost 8 bases to trimming and J lost 2 bases, with 18 bases between them. The CDR3 region has the DNA TGCAGCTCCGGCCCTGCAGGTGCCAACTATGGCTACACCTTC. Residues: CSSGPAGANYGYTF.

J is TRBJ2-7 and V is TRBV6-1, with a tentative D call TRBD1 (6 bases). Germline CDR1 is MNHNS and CDR2 is SASEGT. The V end lost 9 bases, the J end lost 4 bases, and 10 bases lay between the germline ends. This CDR3 region has 11 residues. The CDR3 spells CASNRDYEQYF. As DNA, the CDR3 is TGTGCCAGTAACAGGGATTACGAGCAGTACTTC.

The chain combines TRBV29-1 with TRBJ2-2; possibly TRBD2 for D (6 bases). V was pared by 0 bases and J by 1 base, with 15 bases between. Per the germline V gene, CDR1 is SQVTM and CDR2 is ANQGSEA. The CDR3 runs to 17 residues. CDR3 coding DNA: TGCAGCGTTGAAGATGTGAAGACAGCGGGGAACACCGGGGAGCTGTTTTTT. Its protein product is CSVEDVKTAGNTGELFF.

A remark on this clonotype: Just one base apart from a much larger clone, this may be a read error. Likely a read error: the CDR3 ends without its conserved phenylalanine or tryptophan. The gene calls are TRBV2 and TRBJ2-2; tentative D call: TRBD2 (5 bases). The CDR3 spans 13 residues. Germline values: CDR1 SNHLY, CDR2 FYNNEI. V was pared by 6 bases and J by 4 bases, with 9 bases between. The CDR3 spells CASRRASTGELFS. CDR3 sequence (DNA): TGTGCCAGCAGGCGGGCCAGCACCGGGGAGCTGTTTTCT.

The DNA of the CDR3 is TGTGCCATCAGAGACCGACAGGGACAAGAGACCCAGTACTTC. It specifies CAIRDRQGQETQYF. The chain links TRBV10-3 to TRBJ2-5; 7 bases align to TRBD1. Trimming removed 6 bases from V and 2 bases from J; junction bases left unmatched: 6. Looked up from germline, CDR1 is ENHRY and CDR2 is SYGVKD. The CDR3 contains 14 residues.

This clonotype was picked up a small number of times. The rearrangement links TRBV2 to TRBJ2-7; a possible D gene is TRBD1 (6 bases). Trimming removed 5 bases at V and 5 bases at J, with 13 bases between. Germline values: CDR1 SNHLY, CDR2 FYNNEI. This CDR3 has 13 amino acids. The CDR3 protein is CASSPKQGNEQYF. The CDR3 nucleotides are TGTGCCAGCAGTCCAAAACAGGGAAACGAGCAGTACTTC.

This clonotype appeared many times. The chain recombines TRBV12-3 or TRBV12-4 with TRBJ2-2; no reliable D call. The CDR3 runs 16 residues. V was pared by 3 bases and J by 4 bases, with 15 bases between. CDR3 DNA sequence: TGTGCCAGCAGTTTCGTGGCCCAACTATCCACCGGGGAGCTGTTTTTT. It yields the protein CASSFVAQLSTGELFF.

This sequence joins TRBV10-3 and TRBJ1-2; 9 nucleotides match TRBD1. The germline gives CDR1 ENHRY, CDR2 SYGVKD. Germline trimming cut 6 bases from V and 8 bases from J; bases unmatched to any gene: 10. The CDR3 loop spans 14 amino acids. Written as DNA, the CDR3 is TGTGCCATCAGGCCGGGACAGGGAAAATACGGCTACACCTTC. It yields the protein CAIRPGQGKYGYTF.

As DNA, the CDR3 is TGCAGTGCTAGGCCCGGACAGCCCTACGAGCAGTACTTC. Translated: CSARPGQPYEQYF. The V gene is TRBV20-1, the J gene TRBJ2-7; maybe TRBD1 (6 bases). V dropped 3 bases and J dropped 2 bases, with 11 bases sitting between them. Per germline, CDR1 DFQATT and CDR2 SNEGSKA (reference sequence). CDR3 length: 13 residues.

This clonotype was seen more than once but under ten times. V gene TRBV29-1 combines with J gene TRBJ2-7; D is tentatively TRBD1 or TRBD2 (5 bases each). The CDR3 is 14 residues long. CDR1 and CDR2 from the germline V gene are SQVTM and ANQGSEA. The V end was cut by 4 bases, the J end by 10 bases, with 23 bases between. The CDR3 sequence: CSVAVRVRETRQYF. The CDR3, as DNA: TGCAGCGTTGCCGTCAGGGTTCGGGAAACGAGACAGTACTTC.